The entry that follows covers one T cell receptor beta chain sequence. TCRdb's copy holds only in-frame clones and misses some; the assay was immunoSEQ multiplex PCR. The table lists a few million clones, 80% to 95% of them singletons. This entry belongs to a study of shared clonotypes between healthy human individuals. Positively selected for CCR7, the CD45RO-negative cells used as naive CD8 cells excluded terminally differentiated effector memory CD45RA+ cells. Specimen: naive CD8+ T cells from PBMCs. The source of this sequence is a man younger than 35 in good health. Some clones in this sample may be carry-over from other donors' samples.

CDR3 loop: CASSHPTGELFF. For the CDR3, the DNA is TGTGCCAGCAGCCACCCCACCGGGGAGCTGTTTTTT. The chain recombines TRBV5-6 with TRBJ2-2, with unresolved D. The CDR3 is made up of 12 amino acids. V dropped 4 bases and J dropped 4 bases, with 5 bases sitting between them. The germline CDR1 and CDR2 sequences are SGHDT and YYEEEE.